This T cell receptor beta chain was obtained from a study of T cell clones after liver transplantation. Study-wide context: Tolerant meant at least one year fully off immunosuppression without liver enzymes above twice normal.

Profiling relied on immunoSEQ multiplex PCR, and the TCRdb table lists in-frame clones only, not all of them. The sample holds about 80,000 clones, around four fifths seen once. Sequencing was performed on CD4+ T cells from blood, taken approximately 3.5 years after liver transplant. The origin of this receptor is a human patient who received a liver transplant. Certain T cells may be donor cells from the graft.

The CDR3 DNA sequence: TGCGCCAGCGGAACCGACCGGGACTTCTGGAGGACCGGGGAGCTGTTTTTT. Its translation: CASGTDRDFWRTGELFF. This chain connects TRBV5-1 to TRBJ2-2; D possibly corresponds to TRBD2 (6 bases). This CDR3 spans 17 amino acids. V was shortened by 7 bases and J by 5 bases, with 24 bases between the two germline ends. Germline assignment: CDR1 SGHRS and CDR2 YFSETQ.